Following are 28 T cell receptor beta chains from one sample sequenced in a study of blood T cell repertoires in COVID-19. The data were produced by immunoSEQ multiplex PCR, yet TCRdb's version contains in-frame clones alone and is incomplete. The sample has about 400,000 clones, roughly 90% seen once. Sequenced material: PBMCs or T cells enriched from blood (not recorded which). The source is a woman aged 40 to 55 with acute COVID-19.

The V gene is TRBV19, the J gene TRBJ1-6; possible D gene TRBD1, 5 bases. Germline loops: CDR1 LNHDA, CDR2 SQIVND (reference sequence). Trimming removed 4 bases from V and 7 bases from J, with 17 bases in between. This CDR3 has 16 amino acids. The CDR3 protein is CASSTQFGAENSPLHF. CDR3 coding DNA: TGTGCCAGTAGTACGCAATTTGGGGCAGAGAATTCACCCCTCCACTTT. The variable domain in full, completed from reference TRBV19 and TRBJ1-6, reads DGGITQSPKYLFRKEGQNVTLSCEQNLNHDAMYWYRQDPGQGLRLIYYSQIVNDFQKGDIAEGYSVSREKKESFPLTVTSAQKNPTAFYLCASSTQFGAENSPLHFGNGTRLTVT.

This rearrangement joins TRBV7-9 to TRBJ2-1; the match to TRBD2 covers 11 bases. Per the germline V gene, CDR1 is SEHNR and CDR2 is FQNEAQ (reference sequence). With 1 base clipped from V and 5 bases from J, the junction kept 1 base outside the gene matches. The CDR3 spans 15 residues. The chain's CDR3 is CASSLGLAGNNEQFF. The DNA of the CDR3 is TGTGCCAGCAGCTTAGGACTAGCGGGGAACAATGAGCAGTTCTTC.

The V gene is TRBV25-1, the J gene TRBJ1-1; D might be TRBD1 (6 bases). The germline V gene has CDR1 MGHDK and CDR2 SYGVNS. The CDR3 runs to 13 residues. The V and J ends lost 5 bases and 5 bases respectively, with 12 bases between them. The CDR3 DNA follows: TGTGCCAGCAGTCCTAGGGGGTTTACTGAAGCTTTCTTT. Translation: CASSPRGFTEAFF.

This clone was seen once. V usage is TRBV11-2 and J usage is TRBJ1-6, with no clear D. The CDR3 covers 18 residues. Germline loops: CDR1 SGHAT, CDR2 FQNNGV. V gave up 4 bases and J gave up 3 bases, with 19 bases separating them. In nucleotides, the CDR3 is TGTGCCAGCAGCTCCCTCGGGAGGCGGAACTTCTATAATTCACCCCTCCACTTT. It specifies CASSSLGRRNFYNSPLHF.

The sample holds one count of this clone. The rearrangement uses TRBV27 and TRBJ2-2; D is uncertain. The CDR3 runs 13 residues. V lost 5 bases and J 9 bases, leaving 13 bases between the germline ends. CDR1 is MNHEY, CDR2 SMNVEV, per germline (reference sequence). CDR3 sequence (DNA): TGTGCCAGCAGTCCCCTAATTGTCCGGGAGCTGTTTTTT. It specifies CASSPLIVRELFF.

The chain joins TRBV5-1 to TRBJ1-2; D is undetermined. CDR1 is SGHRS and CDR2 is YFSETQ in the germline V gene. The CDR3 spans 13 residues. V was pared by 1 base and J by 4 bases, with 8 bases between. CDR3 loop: CASSLQQSYGYTF. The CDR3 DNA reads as TGCGCCAGCAGCTTGCAACAGTCCTATGGCTACACCTTC.

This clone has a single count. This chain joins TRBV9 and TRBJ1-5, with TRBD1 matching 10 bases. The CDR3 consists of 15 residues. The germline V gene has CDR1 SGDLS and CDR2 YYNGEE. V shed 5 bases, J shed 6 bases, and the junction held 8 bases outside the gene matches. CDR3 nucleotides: TGTGCCAGCAGACGGACAGGGGGGGCCAGTCAGCCCCAGCATTTT. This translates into CASRRTGGASQPQHF. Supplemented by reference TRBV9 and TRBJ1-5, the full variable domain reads DSGVTQTPKHLITATGQRVTLRCSPRSGDLSVYWYQQSLDQGLQFLIQYYNGEERAKGNILERFSAQQFPDLHSELNLSSLELGDSALYFCASRRTGGASQPQHFGDGTRLSIL.

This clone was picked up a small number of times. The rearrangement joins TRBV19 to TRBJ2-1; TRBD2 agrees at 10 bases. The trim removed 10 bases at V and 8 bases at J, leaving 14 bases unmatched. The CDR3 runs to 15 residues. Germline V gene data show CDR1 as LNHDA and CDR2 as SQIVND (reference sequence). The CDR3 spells CATTLERGGPYEQFF. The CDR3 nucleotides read TGTGCCACCACCTTGGAGCGGGGGGGCCCTTATGAGCAGTTCTTC.

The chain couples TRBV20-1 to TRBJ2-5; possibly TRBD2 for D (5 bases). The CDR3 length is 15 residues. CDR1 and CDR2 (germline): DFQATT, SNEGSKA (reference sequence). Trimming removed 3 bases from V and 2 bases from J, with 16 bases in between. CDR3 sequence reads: CSASFFLAEQETQYF. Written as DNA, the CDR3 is TGCAGTGCTAGTTTCTTCCTAGCAGAACAAGAGACCCAGTACTTC.

CDR3 amino acids: CATSDPGLAGEEQYF. The DNA for the CDR3 is TGTGCCACCAGTGATCCCGGACTAGCGGGGGAGGAGCAGTACTTC. The chain links TRBV24-1 to TRBJ2-7; 13 nucleotides align to TRBD2. Germline values: CDR1 KGHDR, CDR2 SFDVKD. V lost 3 bases to trimming and J lost 7 bases; unmatched junction nucleotides: 5. This CDR3 has 15 amino acids.

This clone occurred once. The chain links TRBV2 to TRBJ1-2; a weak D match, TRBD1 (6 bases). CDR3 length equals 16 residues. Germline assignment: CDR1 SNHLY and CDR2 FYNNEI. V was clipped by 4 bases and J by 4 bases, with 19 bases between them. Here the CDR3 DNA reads TGTGCCAGCAGTGGTTCGGGGACAACCATAGGCTATGGCTACACCTTC. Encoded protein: CASSGSGTTIGYGYTF.

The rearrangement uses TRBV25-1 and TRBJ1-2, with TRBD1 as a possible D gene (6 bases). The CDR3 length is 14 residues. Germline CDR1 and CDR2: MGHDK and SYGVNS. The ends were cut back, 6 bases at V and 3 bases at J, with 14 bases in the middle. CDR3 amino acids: CASSEQGWDYGYTF. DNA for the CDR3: TGTGCCAGCAGCGAACAGGGTTGGGACTATGGCTACACCTTC.

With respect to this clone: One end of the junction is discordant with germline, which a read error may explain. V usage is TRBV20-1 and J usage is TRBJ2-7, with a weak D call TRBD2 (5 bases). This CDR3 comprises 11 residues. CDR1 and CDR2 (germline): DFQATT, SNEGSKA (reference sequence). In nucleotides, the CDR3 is TGCAGTGCTAGTATGGGCGCGGCACGGACTTTC. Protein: CSASMGAARTF.

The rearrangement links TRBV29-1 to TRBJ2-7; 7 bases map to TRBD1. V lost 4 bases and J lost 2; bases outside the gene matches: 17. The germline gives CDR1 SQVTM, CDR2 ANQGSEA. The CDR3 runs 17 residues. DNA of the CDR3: TGCAGCGTTGTAAGTCCCCCCGAACAGGGGATCGCCTACGAGCAGTACTTC. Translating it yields CSVVSPPEQGIAYEQYF.

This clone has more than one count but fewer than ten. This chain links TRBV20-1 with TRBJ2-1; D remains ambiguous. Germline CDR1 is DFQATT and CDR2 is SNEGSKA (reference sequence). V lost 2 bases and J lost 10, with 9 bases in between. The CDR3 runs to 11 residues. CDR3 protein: CSARLEVEQFF. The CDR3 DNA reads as TGCAGTGCTAGACTTGAGGTGGAGCAGTTCTTC.

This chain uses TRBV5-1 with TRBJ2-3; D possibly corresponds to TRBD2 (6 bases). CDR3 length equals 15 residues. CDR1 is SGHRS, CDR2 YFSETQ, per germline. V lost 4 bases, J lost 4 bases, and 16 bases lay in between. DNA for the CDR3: TGCGCCAGCAGCCCGGGGGTAGCGTCCCCAGATACGCAGTATTTT. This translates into CASSPGVASPDTQYF.

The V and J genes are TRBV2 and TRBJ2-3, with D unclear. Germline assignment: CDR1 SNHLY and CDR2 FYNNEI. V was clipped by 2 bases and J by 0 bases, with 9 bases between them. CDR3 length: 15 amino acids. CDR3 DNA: TGTGCCAGCAGTGAACAGGTCTCTAGCACAGATACGCAGTATTTT. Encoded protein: CASSEQVSSTDTQYF.

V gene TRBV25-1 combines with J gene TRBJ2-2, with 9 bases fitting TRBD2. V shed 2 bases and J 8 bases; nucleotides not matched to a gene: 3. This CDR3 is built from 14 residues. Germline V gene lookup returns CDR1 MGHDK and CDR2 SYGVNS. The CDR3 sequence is CASSELAGSGELFF. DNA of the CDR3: TGTGCCAGCAGTGAACTAGCGGGGAGTGGGGAGCTGTTTTTT. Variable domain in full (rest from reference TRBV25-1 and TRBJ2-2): EADIYQTPRYLVIGTGKKITLECSQTMGHDKMYWYQQDPGMELHLIHYSYGVNSTEKGDLSSESTVSRIRTEHFPLTLESARPSHTSQYLCASSELAGSGELFFGEGSRLTVL.

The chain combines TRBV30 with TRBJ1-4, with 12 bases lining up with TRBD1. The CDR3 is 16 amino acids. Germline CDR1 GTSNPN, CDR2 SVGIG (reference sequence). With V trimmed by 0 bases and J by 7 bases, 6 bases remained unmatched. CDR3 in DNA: TGTGCCTGGAGTGTAGGGACAGGGGGCGCTTTTGAAAAACTGTTTTTT. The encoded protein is CAWSVGTGGAFEKLFF.

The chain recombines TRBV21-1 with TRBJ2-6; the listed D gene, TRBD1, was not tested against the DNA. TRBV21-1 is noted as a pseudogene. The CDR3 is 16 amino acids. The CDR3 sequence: CAGKTGSRSGANVLTF. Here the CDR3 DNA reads TGTGCCGGAAAGACAGGGTCCCGTTCTGGGGCCAACGTCCTGACTTTC.

The chain's CDR3 is CAWSAVINYGYTF. The DNA of the CDR3 is TGTGCCTGGAGTGCAGTCATTAACTATGGCTACACCTTC. V gene TRBV30 combines with J gene TRBJ1-2; D gene ambiguous. Germline-derived CDR1 and CDR2 are GTSNPN and SVGIG (reference sequence). The length of the CDR3 is 13 residues. V was trimmed by 1 base and J by 1 base, leaving 7 bases between them. Full variable domain (missing parts from reference TRBV30 and TRBJ1-2): SQTIHQWPATLVQPVGSPLSLECTVEGTSNPNLYWYRQAAGRGLQLLFYSVGIGQISSEVPQNLSASRPQDRQFILSSKKLLLSDSGFYLCAWSAVINYGYTFGSGTRLTVV.

The CDR3 coding sequence is TGCGCCAGCAGCCTCTCGGAGGGCGGCTACACCTTC. It yields the protein CASSLSEGGYTF. The chain recombines TRBV4-1 with TRBJ1-2, with D hard to call. With 4 bases removed from V and 8 bases from J, the gap between germline ends came to 11 bases. The germline V gene encodes CDR1 MGHRA and CDR2 YSYEKL. The CDR3 sequence is 12 residues long.

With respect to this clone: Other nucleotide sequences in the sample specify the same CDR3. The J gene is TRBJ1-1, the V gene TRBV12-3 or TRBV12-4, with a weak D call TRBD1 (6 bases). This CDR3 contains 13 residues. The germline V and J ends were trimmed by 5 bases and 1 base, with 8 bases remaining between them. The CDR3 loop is CASSRTANTEAFF. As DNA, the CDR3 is TGTGCCAGCAGTCGGACAGCGAACACTGAAGCTTTCTTT.

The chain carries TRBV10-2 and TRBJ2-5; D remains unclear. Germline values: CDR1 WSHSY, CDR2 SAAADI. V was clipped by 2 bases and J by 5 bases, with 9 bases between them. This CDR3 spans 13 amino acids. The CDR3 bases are TGCGCCAGCAGTGAGCTACGGGTGGAGACCCAGTACTTC. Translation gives CASSELRVETQYF.

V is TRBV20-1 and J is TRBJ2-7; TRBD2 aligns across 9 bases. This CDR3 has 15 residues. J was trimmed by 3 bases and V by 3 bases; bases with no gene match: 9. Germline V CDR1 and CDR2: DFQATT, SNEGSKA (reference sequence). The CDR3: CSASVLLAGGYEQYF. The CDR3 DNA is TGCAGTGCTAGTGTCCTACTAGCGGGCGGCTACGAGCAGTACTTC.

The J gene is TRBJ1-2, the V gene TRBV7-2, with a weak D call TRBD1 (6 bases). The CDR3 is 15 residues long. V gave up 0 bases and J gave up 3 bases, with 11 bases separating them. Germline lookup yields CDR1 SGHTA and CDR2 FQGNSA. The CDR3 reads CASSLAVGGHYGYTF. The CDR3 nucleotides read TGTGCCAGCAGCTTAGCTGTTGGGGGCCACTATGGCTACACCTTC.

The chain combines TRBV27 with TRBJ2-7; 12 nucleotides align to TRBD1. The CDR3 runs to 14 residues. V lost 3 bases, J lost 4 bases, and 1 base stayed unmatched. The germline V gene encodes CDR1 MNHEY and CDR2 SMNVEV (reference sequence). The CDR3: CASSLGQGAYEQYF. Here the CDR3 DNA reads TGTGCCAGCAGTTTGGGACAGGGGGCTTACGAGCAGTACTTC.

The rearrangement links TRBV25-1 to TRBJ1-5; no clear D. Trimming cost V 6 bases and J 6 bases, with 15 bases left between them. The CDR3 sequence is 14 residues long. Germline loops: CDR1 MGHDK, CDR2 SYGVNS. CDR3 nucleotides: TGTGCCAGCAGCCGGGCGGGGATGGCTCAGCCCCAGCATTTT. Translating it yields CASSRAGMAQPQHF. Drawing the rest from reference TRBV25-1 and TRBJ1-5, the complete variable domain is EADIYQTPRYLVIGTGKKITLECSQTMGHDKMYWYQQDPGMELHLIHYSYGVNSTEKGDLSSESTVSRIRTEHFPLTLESARPSHTSQYLCASSRAGMAQPQHFGDGTRLSIL.